This T cell receptor beta chain was recorded in a study of T cell changes during pregnancy in multiple sclerosis (dated by TCRdb to between 2018 and 2021). About the investigation overall: The study examined how the T cell repertoire changed over the course of pregnancy in women with multiple sclerosis.

Comments on this clone: Its recognized antigen is unknown. One base away there is no much larger clone; base qualities are not given.

The library was made by the immunoSEQ multiplex PCR assay. This immuneACCESS table, as held by TCRdb, lists in-frame sequences with V and J called but not all clones. Of the missing ones, under half trace to an unresolved V gene in checked studies; the others have no known cause. This sample is represented by 50,000 to 70,000 clones; roughly 92% of them were singletons. About 1.5% of the sample goes to the ten largest clones. Counted from cysteine to phenylalanine, this CDR3 has 14 amino acids. The read is trimmed to its CDR3 DNA, 42 bases read in frame from base 1. V ends up 6 bases short and J 7 bases short, with an unmatched junction base count of 8. CDR1 and CDR2 are drawn from the germline V gene: ENHRY, SYGVKD.

The sample here was peripheral blood, taken in the second trimester of pregnancy. The TCR was taken from a female donor with multiple sclerosis, enrolled in a pregnancy study. Rearrangement joined TRBV10-3 to TRBJ2-7; 11 nucleotides in the junction match TRBD1. The nucleotides are TGTGCCATCAGGGGGACAGGGGGTCTGTCTGAGCAGTACTTC. This encodes CAIRGTGGLSEQYF.